Below are 17 T cell receptor beta chains sequenced from a single sample in a study of OX40 agonist ivuxolimab in advanced cancers. Profiled with immunoSEQ multiplex PCR; TCRdb holds only in-frame clones, not every one. The table lists some 140,000 clones, 90% of them singletons. This specimen was CD4+ or CD8+ T cells sorted from blood, taken in a trial of the OX40 agonist ivuxolimab. The receptors shown here come from an adult with an advanced solid tumor such as melanoma, head and neck, liver or kidney cancer.

The J gene is TRBJ2-5, the V gene TRBV5-1; maybe TRBD2 (5 bases). The last part of the DNA fits TRBJ2-7 better; the J call may be wrong. This CDR3 region has 17 residues. Germline CDR1 SGHRS, CDR2 YFSETQ. DNA of the CDR3: TGCGCCAGCAGCCTGACTACAGTACCCGCCACCTTCTACGAGCAGTACTTC. Translation gives CASSLTTVPATFYEQYF.

This clone was found once. The chain is built from TRBV6-1 and TRBJ2-1, with D hard to call. Per the germline V gene, CDR1 is MNHNS and CDR2 is SASEGT. V was pared by 6 bases and J by 13 bases, with 13 bases between. The CDR3 totals 11 residues. The CDR3 bases are TGTGCCAGCAGCCTCGACCCCGCACAGTTCTTC. Its protein is CASSLDPAQFF.

The chain recombines TRBV4-1 with TRBJ1-5, with 9 bases aligning to TRBD1. V gave up 4 bases and J gave up 3 bases; unmatched junction bases: 10. This CDR3 is built from 17 residues. In germline, CDR1 is MGHRA, CDR2 YSYEKL. CDR3 sequence: CASSRNLGQGNNQPQHF. CDR3 sequence (DNA): TGCGCCAGCAGCCGGAACCTTGGACAGGGGAACAATCAGCCCCAGCATTTT.

The genes are TRBV5-1 and TRBJ1-4; 9 bases map to TRBD1. CDR3 length: 14 residues. Unmatched junction bases numbered 5, after V lost 4 bases and J lost 7 bases. Per the germline V gene, CDR1 is SGHRS and CDR2 is YFSETQ. The CDR3 loop reads CASSLGTGREKLFF. CDR3 bases: TGCGCCAGCAGCCTCGGGACAGGGCGTGAAAAACTGTTTTTT.

This chain connects TRBV9 to TRBJ2-5; 8 nucleotides agree with TRBD2. The CDR3 contains 15 residues. Germline lookup yields CDR1 SGDLS and CDR2 YYNGEE. The ends lost 4 bases at V and 5 bases at J; junction bases unmatched: 10. CDR3 loop: CASSPYGGGLETQYF. CDR3 in DNA: TGTGCCAGCAGCCCCTACGGCGGGGGGCTGGAGACCCAGTACTTC.

V is TRBV7-9 and J is TRBJ2-7; 9 bases map to TRBD2. CDR3 length: 16 amino acids. In germline, CDR1 is SEHNR, CDR2 FQNEAQ (reference sequence). The V gene end was trimmed by 5 bases and the J gene end by 4 bases; junction bases not matched to a gene: 12. This chain's CDR3 is CASSLLVASGKYEQYF. Here the CDR3 DNA reads TGTGCCAGCAGCCTACTAGTAGCTAGCGGGAAATACGAGCAGTACTTC.

This clone was picked up one time. V and J are TRBV9 and TRBJ2-1; 10 nucleotides line up with TRBD1. The CDR3 has 16 amino acids. The V and J ends lost 4 bases and 5 bases, in that order; junction bases with no gene match: 9. The germline V gene has CDR1 SGDLS and CDR2 YYNGEE. The DNA of the CDR3 is TGTGCCAGCAGCTTCTCCGGGACAGGGGAGGACAATGAGCAGTTCTTC. Amino acids: CASSFSGTGEDNEQFF.

This clone was observed a single time. This sequence joins TRBV11-3 and TRBJ2-1; TRBD2 aligns across 11 bases. The CDR3 totals 15 residues. V trimming: 2 bases; J trimming: 3 bases; junction bases outside the gene matches: 0. Germline-derived CDR1 and CDR2 are SGHNT and YENEEA. CDR3 bases: TGTGCCAGCAGCTTAACTAGCGGGAGCTACAATGAGCAGTTCTTC. The encoded protein is CASSLTSGSYNEQFF.

The gene calls are TRBV5-6 and TRBJ2-1; 8 bases map to TRBD1. Trimming removed 4 bases from V and 8 bases from J; junction bases left unmatched: 11. The CDR3 loop spans 15 amino acids. Germline values: CDR1 SGHDT, CDR2 YYEEEE. CDR3 region: CASSLSYRGSYEQFF. Written as DNA, the CDR3 is TGTGCCAGCAGCCTATCGTACAGGGGGAGCTATGAGCAGTTCTTC.

The V and J genes are TRBV5-1 and TRBJ1-1, with unresolved D. The V end was cut by 1 base, the J end by 1 base, with 5 bases between. The CDR3 consists of 13 residues. The V gene's germline CDR1 is SGHRS and CDR2 YFSETQ. In nucleotides, the CDR3 is TGCGCCAGCAGCTTGTCTCGGAACACTGAAGCTTTCTTT. The encoded protein is CASSLSRNTEAFF.

In nucleotides, the CDR3 is TGCGCCAGCAGCCAAGCTCCAATGCGGGAGGGCTTAGATACGCAGTATTTT. Protein: CASSQAPMREGLDTQYF. The chain joins TRBV4-3 to TRBJ2-3; the match to TRBD2 covers 9 bases. CDR1 LGHNA and CDR2 YSLEER come from the germline V gene. V gave up 1 base and J gave up 5 bases; unmatched junction bases: 10. The CDR3 is made up of 17 amino acids.

The gene calls are TRBV6-4 and TRBJ1-1; 7 bases are shared with TRBD1. With V trimmed by 5 bases and J by 4 bases, 4 bases remained unmatched. CDR3 length equals 13 residues. Germline V CDR1 and CDR2: MRHNA, SNTAGT. The DNA for the CDR3 is TGTGCCAGCAGTCGACAGGGCGGCACTGAAGCTTTCTTT. Protein: CASSRQGGTEAFF.

The chain has TRBV7-3 and TRBJ1-1; 8 bases are a match to TRBD1. The CDR3 extends over 14 amino acids. V dropped 3 bases and J dropped 4; count of bases not matched to a gene: 4. CDR1 and CDR2 (germline): SGHTA, FQGTGA. The CDR3 nucleotides are TGTGCCAGCAGCTTCAGGGGGCCTGGCACTGAAGCTTTCTTT. Protein product: CASSFRGPGTEAFF.

This clone was found once. J is TRBJ2-1 and V is TRBV9, with 8 bases matching TRBD1. Germline V gene sequence: CDR1 SGDLS, CDR2 YYNGEE. The junction had 9 bases not matched to a gene; V was cut back by 4 bases and J by 12 bases. This CDR3 has 13 amino acids. CDR3 amino acids: CASSTPPGTGQFF. DNA of the CDR3: TGTGCCAGCAGCACACCCCCCGGGACAGGGCAGTTCTTC.

This clone was recorded only once. This sequence joins TRBV11-3 and TRBJ2-5; 8 positions agree with TRBD1. The germline gives CDR1 SGHNT, CDR2 YENEEA. The trim removed 0 bases at V and 4 bases at J, leaving 7 bases unmatched. The CDR3 totals 16 residues. CDR3 sequence: CASSLESGQGGETQYF. CDR3 DNA sequence: TGTGCCAGCAGCTTAGAATCCGGACAGGGAGGAGAGACCCAGTACTTC.

The rearrangement uses TRBV11-1 and TRBJ2-7; 11 bases agree with TRBD2. Germline V gene lookup returns CDR1 SGHAT and CDR2 FQDESV (reference sequence). V lost 3 bases to trimming and J lost 0 bases; unmatched junction nucleotides: 1. This CDR3 region has 15 residues. CDR3 region: CASSFTSGSSYEQYF. CDR3 sequence (DNA): TGTGCCAGCAGCTTTACTAGCGGGAGCTCCTACGAGCAGTACTTC.

The V call is TRBV6-6, the J call TRBJ1-5; no reliable D call. V gave up 8 bases and J gave up 0 bases, with 8 bases separating them. The CDR3 is made up of 13 amino acids. The germline V gene has CDR1 MNHNY and CDR2 SVGAGI (reference sequence). The DNA for the CDR3 is TGTGCCAGCGAGGAACGTAGCAATCAGCCCCAGCATTTT. Translated: CASEERSNQPQHF.